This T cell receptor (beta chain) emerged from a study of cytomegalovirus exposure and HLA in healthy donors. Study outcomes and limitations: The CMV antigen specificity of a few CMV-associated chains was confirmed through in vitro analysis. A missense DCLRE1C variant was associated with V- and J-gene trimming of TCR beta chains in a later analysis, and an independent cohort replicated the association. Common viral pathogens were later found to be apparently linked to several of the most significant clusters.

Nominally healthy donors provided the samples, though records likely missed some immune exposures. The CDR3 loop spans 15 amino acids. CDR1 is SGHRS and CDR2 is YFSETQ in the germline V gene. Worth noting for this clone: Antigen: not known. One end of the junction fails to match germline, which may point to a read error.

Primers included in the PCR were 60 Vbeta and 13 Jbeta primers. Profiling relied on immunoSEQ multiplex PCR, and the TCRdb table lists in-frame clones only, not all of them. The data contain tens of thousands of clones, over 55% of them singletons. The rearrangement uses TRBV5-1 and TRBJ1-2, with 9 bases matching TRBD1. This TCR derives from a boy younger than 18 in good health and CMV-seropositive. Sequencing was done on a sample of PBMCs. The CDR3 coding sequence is TGCGCCAGCAGCGTATTGGGACAGGGTGACTATGGCTACCCCTTC. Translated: CASSVLGQGDYGYPF.